Listed here are 30 T cell receptor beta chains from one sample, sequenced in a study of OX40 agonist ivuxolimab in advanced cancers. Only in-frame clones appear in the TCRdb table, and some are missing; sequencing was by immunoSEQ multiplex PCR. The repertoire holds around 80,000 clones, about nine tenths seen once, with 0.6% to 0.7% in the top ten. Sequenced here: CD4+ or CD8+ T cells sorted from blood, sampled in a trial of the OX40 agonist ivuxolimab. Receptor source: an adult with an advanced solid tumor such as melanoma, head and neck, liver or kidney cancer.

This chain connects TRBV7-2 to TRBJ1-2, with D perhaps TRBD1 (6 bases). The length of the CDR3 is 15 residues. CDR1 and CDR2 (germline): SGHTA, FQGNSA. V was cut by 3 bases and J by 1 base, with 12 bases left in between. CDR3 DNA: TGTGCCAGCAGCTTCTCGACAGGAGTTAACTATGGCTACACCTTC. This translates into CASSFSTGVNYGYTF.

The chain couples TRBV19 to TRBJ2-3; 12 bases are a match to TRBD1. This CDR3 comprises 14 residues. Germline assignment: CDR1 LNHDA and CDR2 SQIVND (reference sequence). After removal of 6 bases from V and 6 bases from J, the junction contained 4 bases not matched to a gene. CDR3 protein: CASSPGQGADTQYF. The CDR3 nucleotides are TGTGCCAGTAGCCCGGGACAGGGGGCCGATACGCAGTATTTT.

This chain links TRBV5-1 with TRBJ2-7; 10 bases match TRBD1. There are 14 residues in the CDR3. CDR1 is SGHRS and CDR2 is YFSETQ in the germline V gene. Germline trimming cut 4 bases from V and 3 bases from J; bases unmatched to any gene: 4. This chain's CDR3 is CASSNGDRGYEQYF. As DNA, the CDR3 is TGCGCCAGCAGCAATGGGGACAGGGGCTACGAGCAGTACTTC.

This rearrangement joins TRBV30 to TRBJ2-1, with D tentatively TRBD1 or TRBD2 (5 bases each). This CDR3 spans 14 amino acids. The ends were cut back, 1 base at V and 11 bases at J, with 18 bases in the middle. CDR1 and CDR2 (germline): GTSNPN, SVGIG (reference sequence). DNA of the CDR3: TGTGCCTGGAGTGGTCGGGGCGGTGGAGCACAGCAGTTCTTC. This translates into CAWSGRGGGAQQFF.

J is TRBJ2-7 and V is TRBV11-2; D uncertain. Trimming stripped 5 bases from V and 2 bases from J, with 7 bases between. The CDR3 contains 12 residues. Germline-derived CDR1 and CDR2 are SGHAT and FQNNGV. CDR3 protein: CASSEQTYEQYF. The CDR3 bases are TGTGCCAGCAGCGAGCAAACCTACGAGCAGTACTTC.

V and J are TRBV2 and TRBJ1-5; 10 nucleotides align to TRBD1. The germline CDR1 and CDR2 sequences are SNHLY and FYNNEI. The V segment lost 6 bases and the J segment 4 bases; nucleotides outside the gene matches: 6. The CDR3 is made up of 15 amino acids. The CDR3 bases are TGTGCCAGCAGCGACTGGACAGGGGGAAATCAGCCCCAGCATTTT. Translating gives CASSDWTGGNQPQHF.

The CDR3 region has the DNA TGTGCCAGCAGCAAAGCGGGGCAGGGGGTCTATGGCTACACCTTC. It yields the protein CASSKAGQGVYGYTF. The chain employs TRBV21-1 and TRBJ1-2; TRBD1, as called in the table, went unchecked against the DNA. TRBV21-1 is a recognized pseudogene. There are 15 residues in the CDR3.

The chain recombines TRBV18 with TRBJ1-5; D is unclear. The length of the CDR3 is 14 residues. Germline V lookup: CDR1 KGHSH, CDR2 LQKENI. Trimming took 2 bases from V and 4 from J, leaving 9 bases between them. In DNA form, the CDR3 reads TGTGCCAGCTCACCAAGTACAGAGAATCAGCCCCAGCATTTT. Its protein product is CASSPSTENQPQHF.

This chain links TRBV6-4 with TRBJ2-3; D is unclear. CDR1 MRHNA and CDR2 SNTAGT come from the germline V gene. This CDR3 has 13 residues. V dropped 6 bases and J dropped 0 bases, with 7 bases sitting between them. The CDR3 DNA reads TGTGCCAGCAGCTCGGATAGCACAGATACGCAGTATTTT. Amino acids: CASSSDSTDTQYF.

The genes are TRBV1 and TRBJ2-7; whether TRBD2, the table's D call, matches the DNA was not checked. TRBV1 is designated a pseudogene. The CDR3 extends over 19 amino acids. The CDR3 is CTSSLRSGTSGCPSYEQYF. CDR3 DNA sequence: TGCACCAGCAGCCTACGATCCGGGACTAGCGGGTGCCCCTCCTACGAGCAGTACTTC.

A word on this clone: The sample contains more than one DNA sequence encoding this CDR3. This chain joins TRBV30 and TRBJ1-3; TRBD1 matches at 7 bases. V trimming: 2 bases; J trimming: 4 bases; junction bases outside the gene matches: 2. Germline V gives CDR1 GTSNPN, CDR2 SVGIG (reference sequence). CDR3 length: 13 amino acids. The DNA of the CDR3 is TGTGCCTGGAGTAGGGGGCCCGGAAACACCATATATTTT. It codes for CAWSRGPGNTIYF.

The chain carries TRBV6-1 and TRBJ1-5; D is unclear. With 7 bases removed from V and 2 bases from J, the gap between germline ends came to 12 bases. The germline V gene encodes CDR1 MNHNS and CDR2 SASEGT. This CDR3 is 14 amino acids long. CDR3 DNA: TGTGCCAGCAAGTACGATTCGGGCAATCAGCCCCAGCATTTT. Amino acid sequence: CASKYDSGNQPQHF.

This CDR3 reads CASSVGGRGEQYF. In DNA form, the CDR3 reads TGTGCCAGCAGCGTAGGAGGGAGGGGAGAGCAGTACTTC. The chain is built from TRBV9 and TRBJ2-7; 7 bases are a match to TRBD2. From germline, CDR1 is SGDLS and CDR2 YYNGEE. CDR3 length: 13 amino acids. V shed 0 bases and J 7 bases; nucleotides not matched to a gene: 4.

The chain joins TRBV6-1 to TRBJ1-1; D remains ambiguous. V lost 1 base and J lost 5, with 8 bases in between. The CDR3 has 13 amino acids. The germline V gene encodes CDR1 MNHNS and CDR2 SASEGT. CDR3 in amino acids: CASSEGVRTEAFF. CDR3 nucleotides: TGTGCCAGCAGTGAAGGGGTAAGGACTGAAGCTTTCTTT.

To note about this clone: Its ends do not fully match the called genes, so a read error is possible. The chain joins TRBV4-2 to TRBJ1-2; maybe TRBD1 (5 bases). CDR1 LGHNA and CDR2 YNFKEQ come from the germline V gene. The CDR3 loop spans 17 amino acids. CDR3 in DNA: TGTGCCAGCACCCAAGGGGCAGGGTCCCAGACGGTCTATGGCTACACCTTC. This gives the protein CASTQGAGSQTVYGYTF.

The V and J genes are TRBV19 and TRBJ1-4; D is unresolved. The CDR3 runs to 14 residues. In germline, CDR1 is LNHDA, CDR2 SQIVND (reference sequence). V gave up 5 bases and J gave up 3 bases, with 10 bases separating them. The CDR3 nucleotides read TGTGCCAGTAGTCCTACCCGATCTAATGAAAAACTGTTTTTT. Residues: CASSPTRSNEKLFF.

The chain carries TRBV7-6 and TRBJ2-5, with TRBD2 identical over 10 bases. The V gene end was trimmed by 0 bases and the J gene end by 5 bases; junction bases not matched to a gene: 6. The germline V gene encodes CDR1 SGHVS and CDR2 FNYEAQ. CDR3 length: 16 residues. The CDR3 DNA sequence: TGTGCCAGCAGCTTAGCCCTAGCGGGGGCTGGGGAGACCCAGTACTTC. The encoded protein is CASSLALAGAGETQYF.

This clone was counted a few times. This rearrangement joins TRBV30 to TRBJ1-1; D remains unclear. The CDR3 runs to 10 residues. V lost 8 bases and J 0 bases, leaving 4 bases between the germline ends. CDR1 and CDR2 (germline): GTSNPN, SVGIG (reference sequence). CDR3 coding DNA: TGTGCCGGCATGAACACTGAAGCTTTCTTT. It codes for CAGMNTEAFF.

This chain connects TRBV19 to TRBJ1-5, with 8 nucleotides matching TRBD1. Germline V gene lookup returns CDR1 LNHDA and CDR2 SQIVND (reference sequence). Trimming at V came to 8 bases and at J to 3 bases, leaving 6 bases not matched to a gene. The CDR3 extends over 14 amino acids. CDR3 coding DNA: TGTGCCAGTGCGACAGGGGCTACCAATCAGCCCCAGCATTTT. Translation gives CASATGATNQPQHF. Looking up the rest from reference TRBV19 and TRBJ1-5 gives the full variable domain: DGGITQSPKYLFRKEGQNVTLSCEQNLNHDAMYWYRQDPGQGLRLIYYSQIVNDFQKGDIAEGYSVSREKKESFPLTVTSAQKNPTAFYLCASATGATNQPQHFGDGTRLSIL.

This clone came up a few times. The J gene is TRBJ2-7, the V gene TRBV19; 12 bases are a match to TRBD1. The J segment lost 6 bases and the V segment lost 4 bases, leaving 7 bases of the junction unmatched. The germline V gene has CDR1 LNHDA and CDR2 SQIVND (reference sequence). The CDR3 has 15 amino acids. This CDR3 is CASSTRDRGLVEQYF. CDR3 DNA sequence: TGTGCCAGTAGTACCCGGGACAGGGGGCTGGTCGAGCAGTACTTC.

The V call is TRBV7-8, the J call TRBJ2-2; D might be TRBD1 (5 bases). The CDR3 covers 14 residues. Between the trimmed V and J ends, which lost 5 bases and 7 bases, there was a span of 14 bases. The germline gives CDR1 SGHVS, CDR2 FQNEAQ. CDR3 DNA: TGTGCCAGCAGCAAGACAGTCGTGGTCGGGGAGCTGTTTTTT. It specifies CASSKTVVVGELFF. Looking up the rest from reference TRBV7-8 and TRBJ2-2 gives the full variable domain: GAGVSQSPRYKVAKRGQDVALRCDPISGHVSLFWYQQALGQGPEFLTYFQNEAQLDKSGLPSDRFFAERPEGSVSTLKIQRTQQEDSAVYLCASSKTVVVGELFFGEGSRLTVL.

The chain joins TRBV4-1 to TRBJ2-7; D not certain. Deletions cut 4 bases from V and 7 bases from J, with 17 bases between. The CDR3 spans 14 residues. CDR1 is MGHRA, CDR2 YSYEKL, per germline. CDR3 region: CASSLNPGSREQYF. The DNA for the CDR3 is TGCGCCAGCAGCCTTAACCCTGGTTCGCGGGAGCAGTACTTC.

A word on this clone: The sample holds other DNA sequences that translate to the same CDR3. The chain carries TRBV29-1 and TRBJ2-5; the D is unclear. CDR1 SQVTM and CDR2 ANQGSEA come from the germline V gene. Trimming shortened V by 2 bases and J by 1 base, and 8 bases separated the two germline ends. CDR3 length: 13 residues. The CDR3 sequence is CSVEQQAQETQYF. The CDR3 DNA is TGCAGCGTTGAACAACAAGCCCAAGAGACCCAGTACTTC.

V is TRBV2 and J is TRBJ2-3; 7 bases agree with TRBD2. CDR3 size: 14 residues. V was pared by 6 bases and J by 5 bases, with 8 bases of the junction left unmatched. Looked up from germline, CDR1 is SNHLY and CDR2 is FYNNEI. CDR3 in amino acids: CASSGWGGKDTQYF. The CDR3 region has the DNA TGTGCCAGCAGCGGCTGGGGGGGGAAAGATACGCAGTATTTT. The complete variable domain, with remaining parts taken from reference TRBV2 and TRBJ2-3, reads EPEVTQTPSHQVTQMGQEVILRCVPISNHLYFYWYRQILGQKVEFLVSFYNNEISEKSEIFDDQFSVERPDGSNFTLKIRSTKLEDSAMYFCASSGWGGKDTQYFGPGTRLTVL.

The chain employs TRBV23-1 and TRBJ1-2, with a possible D match to TRBD1 (6 bases). TRBV23-1 is treated as an ORF (open reading frame) with a function not yet certain. With 8 bases removed from V and 6 bases from J, the gap between germline ends came to 19 bases. The CDR3 sequence is 14 residues long. The CDR3 protein is CASVTPGQGDGYTF. CDR3 coding DNA: TGCGCCAGCGTAACTCCGGGACAAGGGGATGGCTACACCTTC.

The J gene is TRBJ1-2, the V gene TRBV6-5; no clear D. This CDR3 region has 15 residues. Germline values: CDR1 MNHEY, CDR2 SVGAGI. Trimming removed 0 bases at V and 1 base at J, with 9 bases between. CDR3 sequence (DNA): TGTGCCAGCAGTTACTCCGGCTATAGTAACTATGGCTACACCTTC. Its translation is CASSYSGYSNYGYTF.

The chain links TRBV30 to TRBJ2-5; perhaps TRBD2 as D (5 bases). Germline CDR1 reads GTSNPN; CDR2 reads SVGIG (reference sequence). V was clipped by 2 bases and J by 7 bases, with 14 bases between them. The CDR3 has 13 amino acids. The CDR3 nucleotides are TGTGCCTGGAGTCCGGACCCCCGGGGGACCCAGTACTTC. Its protein product is CAWSPDPRGTQYF. The whole variable domain, remainder taken from reference TRBV30 and TRBJ2-5, is SQTIHQWPATLVQPVGSPLSLECTVEGTSNPNLYWYRQAAGRGLQLLFYSVGIGQISSEVPQNLSASRPQDRQFILSSKKLLLSDSGFYLCAWSPDPRGTQYFGPGTRLLVL.

The J gene is TRBJ1-5, the V gene TRBV21-1; TRBD1 was called by the table and not checked on the DNA. TRBV21-1 is a known pseudogene. The CDR3 is made up of 14 amino acids. The CDR3 DNA reads TGTGCCAGCAGCCCAGAGGACAGCTATCAGCCCCAGCATTTT. Residues: CASSPEDSYQPQHF.

The rearrangement links TRBV29-1 to TRBJ2-2, with 8 bases matching TRBD1. The germline V gene has CDR1 SQVTM and CDR2 ANQGSEA. This CDR3 spans 14 amino acids. Germline trimming cut 7 bases from V and 1 base from J; bases unmatched to any gene: 5. The CDR3 nucleotides read TGCAGCGCCCGGACAGGGAGGAACACCGGGGAGCTGTTTTTT. This translates into CSARTGRNTGELFF.

J is TRBJ2-5 and V is TRBV9, with D tentatively TRBD1 (5 bases). The germline CDR1 and CDR2 sequences are SGDLS and YYNGEE. V was clipped by 0 bases and J by 4 bases, with 13 bases between them. The CDR3 is made up of 15 amino acids. CDR3 in amino acids: CASSVGTKRGETQYF. Here the CDR3 DNA reads TGTGCCAGCAGCGTAGGGACGAAAAGGGGAGAGACCCAGTACTTC.